Below are 3 T cell receptor beta chains sequenced from a single sample in a study of T cells in Graves' hyperthyroidism and ophthalmopathy. From RNA transcripts, TCR beta CDR3 regions were amplified. HTBI primers drove first-round RT-PCR of the TCR CDR3. TCRdb ran MiXCR on the multiplex PCR reads and lists one entry per CDR3 protein. Among 500,000 to 750,000 distinct CDR3 sequences listed, 11% to 15% were seen once. The sequencing input was blood. The receptors were gathered from a woman aged 18-30 years with Graves' ophthalmopathy.

This clonotype was counted at least ten times. This chain connects TRBV6-2 or TRBV6-3 to TRBJ2-4; TRBD1 might be the D (5 bases). The CDR3 is 14 residues long. CDR1 is MNHEY, CDR2 SVGEGT, per germline. V lost 7 bases and J 5 bases, leaving 15 bases between the germline ends. CDR3 DNA: TGTGCCAGCAACCTCCAGGGTACCCAAAACATTCAGTACTTC. Protein sequence: CASNLQGTQNIQYF.

There are many counts of this clonotype. The gene calls are TRBV7-2 and TRBJ2-1; D is unclear. This CDR3 region has 15 residues. Trimming removed 3 bases from V and 0 bases from J, with 9 bases in between. Germline CDR1 is SGHTA and CDR2 is FQGNSA. CDR3 region: CASSLMGSSYNEQFF. CDR3 sequence (DNA): TGTGCCAGCAGCTTGATGGGAAGCTCCTACAATGAGCAGTTCTTC.

This clonotype was recorded at least ten times. V and J are TRBV18 and TRBJ1-5; 7 bases are a match to TRBD1. V shed 4 bases and J 1 base; nucleotides not matched to a gene: 7. Germline CDR1 and CDR2: KGHSH and LQKENI. This CDR3 has 16 residues. CDR3 coding DNA: TGTGCCAGCTCACTACAGGGGTACAGCAGCAATCAGCCCCAGCATTTT. Translation: CASSLQGYSSNQPQHF.